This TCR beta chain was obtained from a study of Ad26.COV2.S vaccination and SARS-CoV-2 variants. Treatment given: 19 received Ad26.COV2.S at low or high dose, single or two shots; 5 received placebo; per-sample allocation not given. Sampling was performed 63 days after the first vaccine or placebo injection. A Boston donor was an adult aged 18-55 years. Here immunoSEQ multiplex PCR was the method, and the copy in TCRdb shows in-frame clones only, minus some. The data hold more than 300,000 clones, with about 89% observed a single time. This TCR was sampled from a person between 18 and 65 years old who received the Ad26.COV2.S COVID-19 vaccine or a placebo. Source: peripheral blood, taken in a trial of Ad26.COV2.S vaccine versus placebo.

The CDR3 protein is CASSKGAVIQETQYF. In DNA form, the CDR3 reads TGTGCCAGCAGCAAAGGGGCGGTCATCCAAGAGACCCAGTACTTC. The V call is TRBV21-1, the J call TRBJ2-5. TRBV21-1 is deemed a pseudogene. This CDR3 comprises 15 residues.